Listed here are 23 T cell receptor beta chains from one sample, sequenced in a study of shared clonotypes between healthy human individuals. The data were produced by immunoSEQ multiplex PCR, yet TCRdb's version contains in-frame clones alone and is incomplete. Among under 600,000 clones listed, about 80% were seen once. Specimen: PBMCs. Source of these receptors: a woman between 35 and 50 years old in good health. Some clones in this sample may be carry-over from other donors' samples.

As for this clone: Other nucleotide sequences in the sample specify the same CDR3. The chain is built from TRBV5-1 and TRBJ1-1, with unresolved D. V gave up 0 bases and J gave up 3 bases, with 12 bases separating them. The V gene's germline CDR1 is SGHRS and CDR2 YFSETQ. The CDR3 is made up of 15 amino acids. CDR3 nucleotides: TGCGCCAGCAGCTTGGGGGCACGAGTGGACACTGAAGCTTTCTTT. This translates into CASSLGARVDTEAFF.

This chain joins TRBV19 and TRBJ2-3, with no clear D. The CDR3 is 13 residues long. Per germline, CDR1 LNHDA and CDR2 SQIVND (reference sequence). Trimming shortened V by 3 bases and J by 6 bases, and 10 bases separated the two germline ends. This CDR3 is CASSMVGIDTQYF. The CDR3, as DNA: TGTGCCAGTAGTATGGTGGGCATTGATACGCAGTATTTT.

This chain joins TRBV2 and TRBJ2-7, with no clear D. CDR3 length equals 12 residues. V lost 5 bases and J 1 base, leaving 6 bases between the germline ends. CDR1 is SNHLY, CDR2 FYNNEI, per germline. CDR3: CASSLQSYEQYF. CDR3 coding DNA: TGTGCCAGCAGTTTACAGTCCTACGAGCAGTACTTC.

For this clone: Distinct nucleotide sequences in the sample also encode this CDR3. The chain is built from TRBV7-9 and TRBJ2-7, with D possibly matching TRBD1 (5 bases). Trimming left V 1 base short and J 4 bases short, with 8 bases between. Germline assignment: CDR1 SEHNR and CDR2 FQNEAQ (reference sequence). This CDR3 is built from 13 residues. The CDR3 loop is CASSLGREYEQYF. The CDR3 DNA reads as TGTGCCAGCAGCTTAGGCAGGGAATACGAGCAGTACTTC. Full variable domain (outside the CDR3, taken from reference TRBV7-9 and TRBJ2-7): DTGVSQNPRHKITKRGQNVTFRCDPISEHNRLYWYRQTLGQGPEFLTYFQNEAQLEKSRLLSDRFSAERPKGSFSTLEIQRTEQGDSAMYLCASSLGREYEQYFGPGTRLTVT.

This clone has just one count. The J gene is TRBJ1-4, the V gene TRBV28; D remains ambiguous. This CDR3 comprises 14 residues. Germline loops: CDR1 MDHEN, CDR2 SYDVKM. The ends were cut back, 6 bases at V and 0 bases at J, with 8 bases in the middle. CDR3 region: CASSTVATNEKLFF. The CDR3 bases are TGTGCCAGCAGCACGGTTGCAACTAATGAAAAACTGTTTTTT.

This clone was detected once. V gene TRBV10-3 combines with J gene TRBJ1-4; 7 bases map to TRBD1. The CDR3 loop spans 14 amino acids. With V trimmed by 4 bases and J by 6 bases, 5 bases remained unmatched. In germline, CDR1 is ENHRY, CDR2 SYGVKD. The CDR3 reads CAISARQGHEKLFF. The CDR3 DNA follows: TGTGCCATCAGTGCGAGACAGGGACATGAAAAACTGTTTTTT.

The V gene is TRBV7-7, the J gene TRBJ2-5, with 7 bases matching TRBD2. CDR1 SSHAT and CDR2 FNYEAQ come from the germline V gene (reference sequence). Germline trimming cut 5 bases from V and 2 bases from J; bases unmatched to any gene: 5. CDR3 length equals 14 residues. CDR3 residues: CASSTMGLQETQYF. The DNA of the CDR3 is TGTGCCAGCAGCACTATGGGACTACAAGAGACCCAGTACTTC.

The chain employs TRBV27 and TRBJ2-7; 9 bases are a match to TRBD1. The V segment lost 6 bases and the J segment 3 bases; nucleotides outside the gene matches: 6. CDR3 length: 14 residues. The germline V gene encodes CDR1 MNHEY and CDR2 SMNVEV (reference sequence). CDR3 sequence reads: CASSAGTGSYEQYF. Here the CDR3 DNA reads TGTGCCAGCAGCGCCGGGACAGGGAGCTACGAGCAGTACTTC.

The V and J genes are TRBV19 and TRBJ1-4; 7 positions agree with TRBD1. J gave up 7 bases and V 7 bases, and 15 bases lay outside the gene matches. The length of the CDR3 is 16 residues. Germline V gene sequence: CDR1 LNHDA, CDR2 SQIVND (reference sequence). CDR3 in amino acids: CASTIRRGGGVEKLFF. Written as DNA, the CDR3 is TGTGCCAGTACCATACGGCGAGGGGGCGGCGTTGAAAAACTGTTTTTT.

The gene calls are TRBV30 and TRBJ2-5, with 7 bases identical to TRBD2. The V gene end was trimmed by 0 bases and the J gene end by 4 bases; junction bases not matched to a gene: 5. Germline loops: CDR1 GTSNPN, CDR2 SVGIG (reference sequence). This CDR3 is 14 amino acids long. The DNA of the CDR3 is TGTGCCTGGAGTGTCGGAGGGGAGGGAGAGACCCAGTACTTC. Translation: CAWSVGGEGETQYF.

This chain's CDR3 is CASSEAGYTDTQYF. In DNA form, the CDR3 reads TGTGCCAGCAGTGAGGCAGGGTACACAGATACGCAGTATTTT. The chain uses TRBV6-1 and TRBJ2-3, with TRBD1 as a possible D gene (5 bases). The CDR3 contains 14 residues. Between the trimmed V and J ends, which lost 3 bases and 2 bases, there was a span of 9 bases. Germline V lookup: CDR1 MNHNS, CDR2 SASEGT.

A word on this clone: Other DNA sequences in this specimen translate into the identical CDR3. The chain employs TRBV19 and TRBJ2-1; tentatively, D is TRBD2 (5 bases). V shed 1 base and J shed 7 bases, with 5 bases lying between them. Germline loops: CDR1 LNHDA, CDR2 SQIVND (reference sequence). This CDR3 has 12 residues. CDR3 amino acids: CASSIGGNEQFF. CDR3 nucleotides: TGTGCCAGTAGTATAGGAGGGAATGAGCAGTTCTTC.

The V gene is TRBV27, the J gene TRBJ1-3; the D is unclear. The CDR3 is 11 residues long. The ends were cut back, 8 bases at V and 4 bases at J, with 6 bases in the middle. CDR1 and CDR2 from the germline V gene are MNHEY and SMNVEV (reference sequence). CDR3 in amino acids: CASGFGNTIYF. The DNA of the CDR3 is TGTGCCAGCGGATTCGGAAACACCATATATTTT.

This clone was recorded at least ten times. The same CDR3 can be traced to other DNA sequences in this sample. The chain links TRBV12-5 to TRBJ1-1; D is ambiguous. This CDR3 is 16 amino acids long. V lost 0 bases and J lost 1, with 12 bases in between. The germline V gene has CDR1 LGHNT and CDR2 FRNRAP. Written as DNA, the CDR3 is TGTGCTAGTGGTTTGGTCGTAGCCCCAAGGAACACTGAAGCTTTCTTT. Encoded protein: CASGLVVAPRNTEAFF.

This clone appeared once. This chain joins TRBV30 and TRBJ1-2; D perhaps matches TRBD1 (5 bases). There are 12 residues in the CDR3. Trimming stripped 3 bases from V and 5 bases from J, with 10 bases between. CDR1 GTSNPN and CDR2 SVGIG come from the germline V gene (reference sequence). CDR3 amino acids: CAWSSGGYGYTF. Written as DNA, the CDR3 is TGTGCCTGGAGCTCGGGGGGGTATGGCTACACCTTC.

This clone occurred once. The chain is built from TRBV4-1 and TRBJ1-1; TRBD1 might be the D (5 bases). Trimming shortened V by 2 bases and J by 2 bases, and 12 bases separated the two germline ends. CDR1 is MGHRA and CDR2 is YSYEKL in the germline V gene. The CDR3 is 15 amino acids. DNA of the CDR3: TGCGCCAGCAGCCAAACCTGGACACCTAACACTGAAGCTTTCTTT. This translates into CASSQTWTPNTEAFF.

CDR3 bases: TGCAGCGGTGGCGGACAGGGTCTCGAGCAGTACTTC. Its translation: CSGGGQGLEQYF. The chain couples TRBV29-1 to TRBJ2-7; 8 nucleotides agree with TRBD1. V trimming: 7 bases; J trimming: 6 bases; junction bases outside the gene matches: 8. Germline V CDR1 and CDR2: SQVTM, ANQGSEA. The CDR3 covers 12 residues.

The CDR3 sequence is CASSLGLAGSYETQYF. The CDR3 region has the DNA TGCGCCAGCAGCTTGGGACTAGCGGGAAGTTATGAGACCCAGTACTTC. The V and J genes are TRBV5-1 and TRBJ2-5; 11 positions match TRBD2. The CDR3 contains 16 residues. The germline V gene encodes CDR1 SGHRS and CDR2 YFSETQ. The V segment lost 0 bases and the J segment 5 bases; nucleotides outside the gene matches: 6.

The J gene is TRBJ2-1, the V gene TRBV5-1, with 11 bases fitting TRBD2. Germline loops: CDR1 SGHRS, CDR2 YFSETQ. Losses at the gene ends were 0 bases for V and 4 bases for J; bases not matched to a gene: 6. The CDR3 extends over 17 amino acids. The CDR3 loop reads CASSLGMRLAGYNEQFF. Written as DNA, the CDR3 is TGCGCCAGCAGCTTGGGTATGAGACTAGCGGGGTACAATGAGCAGTTCTTC.

Worth noting for this clone: The same CDR3 also results from other DNA sequences found in this sample. The chain couples TRBV28 to TRBJ2-1; a weak D match, TRBD2 (5 bases). Per germline, CDR1 MDHEN and CDR2 SYDVKM. The CDR3 has 13 residues. V lost 2 bases to trimming and J lost 7 bases, with 9 bases between them. CDR3 region: CASSLASRNEQFF. The CDR3 DNA reads TGTGCCAGCAGTTTAGCTAGCCGTAATGAGCAGTTCTTC.

This clone appeared a few times. The sample has other DNA sequences that encode this CDR3 too. V gene TRBV11-2 combines with J gene TRBJ1-1; no definite D call. V gave up 3 bases and J gave up 1 base, with 6 bases separating them. CDR3 length: 13 residues. CDR1 is SGHAT and CDR2 is FQNNGV in the germline V gene. Here the CDR3 reads CASSFGRNTEAFF. CDR3 DNA sequence: TGTGCCAGCAGCTTTGGGAGGAACACTGAAGCTTTCTTT. Full variable domain (missing parts from reference TRBV11-2 and TRBJ1-1): EAGVAQSPRYKIIEKRQSVAFWCNPISGHATLYWYQQILGQGPKLLIQFQNNGVVDDSQLPKDRFSAERLKGVDSTLKIQPAKLEDSAVYLCASSFGRNTEAFFGQGTRLTVV.

The CDR3 here is CASSRPGRGAEKLFF. The CDR3 DNA follows: TGTGCCAGCAGCCGTCCGGGGCGGGGGGCAGAAAAACTGTTTTTT. The chain recombines TRBV7-8 with TRBJ1-4; possible D gene TRBD1, 6 bases. Trimming cost V 5 bases and J 8 bases, with 18 bases left between them. The CDR3 sequence is 15 residues long. Germline V gene data show CDR1 as SGHVS and CDR2 as FQNEAQ.

The chain has TRBV18 and TRBJ2-2; D remains ambiguous. The CDR3 extends over 16 amino acids. The V end was cut by 6 bases, the J end by 6 bases, with 20 bases between. Germline CDR1 is KGHSH and CDR2 is LQKENI. The CDR3 protein is CASSPLGPGRAGELFF. DNA of the CDR3: TGTGCCAGCTCCCCTCTCGGGCCAGGTCGGGCCGGGGAGCTGTTTTTT.